A selection of T cell receptor beta chains follows, all from one sample in a study of graft-versus-host responses after intestinal transplantation. These receptors have no known antigen. Profiled with immunoSEQ multiplex PCR; TCRdb holds only in-frame clones, not every one. Seen here are about 99,000 clones, under 95% observed once, and the top ten hold around 0.07%. Material: unstimulated CD8+ T cells sorted from spleen or lymph node cells, obtained before transplant. These receptors all come from a human donor who was the organ donor for an intestinal transplant. The CDR3 runs from the conserved cysteine through the conserved F or W. A D gene is named only where the DNA matches it firmly. Only some rows state a clone size, as once, few, many or a class for expanded clones.

clone_size | j_call | v_call | d_call | cdr3_nt | cdr3_aa
NA | TRBJ2-2 | TRBV5-1 | TRBD1 | TGCGCCAGCAGCTTGGGTCAGGGGGCGAACACCGGGGAGCTGTTTTTT | CASSLGQGANTGELFF
NA | TRBJ2-7 | TRBV28 | TRBD2 | TGTGCCAGCAGTCAGGGGACTAGCGGGATTGTCGAGCAGTACTTC | CASSQGTSGIVEQYF
NA | TRBJ2-7 | TRBV15 | TRBD2 | TGTGCCACCAGTCCGGGACTAGCGGGATCCTACGAGCAGTACTTC | CATSPGLAGSYEQYF
NA | TRBJ2-7 | TRBV6-1 | NA | TGTGCCAGCACAGAGGTGTCTCACGAGCAGTACTTC | CASTEVSHEQYF
NA | TRBJ1-6 | TRBV19 | NA | TGTGCCAGTAGTATAGTCGGGGGGATTGGTTCACCCCTCCACTTT | CASSIVGGIGSPLHF
NA | TRBJ2-7 | TRBV6-6 | NA | TGTGCCAGCAGTTACAAGGACAGAACCTACGAGCAGTACTTC | CASSYKDRTYEQYF
NA | TRBJ2-3 | TRBV6-5 | TRBD1 | TGTGCCAGCAGACTCCAGGGGGCCTGGGGTACGCAGTATTTT | CASRLQGAWGTQYF
NA | TRBJ1-5 | TRBV29-1 | NA | TGCAGCGTTGTTTTCCCGGCGGATCTTAATCAGCCCCAGCATTTT | CSVVFPADLNQPQHF
once | TRBJ2-3 | TRBV6-4 | TRBD2 | TGTGCCAGCAGTCCGGTACGGGGACTAGCACTAGATACGCAGTATTTT | CASSPVRGLALDTQYF
NA | TRBJ2-7 | TRBV14 | TRBD2 | TGTGCCAGCAGCGACCTAGCGGGAGGGCTCTACGAGCAGTACTTC | CASSDLAGGLYEQYF
NA | TRBJ1-1 | TRBV7-3 | TRBD1 | TGTGCCAGCAGCGCAGGGGGCTCCTACACTGAAGCTTTCTTT | CASSAGGSYTEAFF
NA | TRBJ2-1 | TRBV2 | NA | TGTGCCAGCAACCCGCCCAGCTCCTACAATGAGCAGTTCTTC | CASNPPSSYNEQFF
NA | TRBJ2-1 | TRBV4-1 | TRBD1 | TGCGCCAGCAGACAGGGGGCCTACAATGAGCAGTTCTTC | CASRQGAYNEQFF
NA | TRBJ2-4 | TRBV5-6 | NA | TGTGCCAGCAGTACGGAGGAAGCGCGGTCGATTCAGTACTTC | CASSTEEARSIQYF
NA | TRBJ2-7 | TRBV4-1 | NA | TGCGCCAGCAGCCAAGTCCTTGTAATTTTTGGTTCTACCTACGAGCAGTACTTC | CASSQVLVIFGSTYEQYF
NA | TRBJ2-2 | TRBV30 | NA | TGTGCCTGGAGTGCGGACACCGGGGAGCTGTTTTTT | CAWSADTGELFF
NA | TRBJ2-1 | TRBV6-5 | TRBD2 | TGTGCCAGCAGTCATAGCGGGGGGGCTTATGATGAGCAGTTCTTC | CASSHSGGAYDEQFF
NA | TRBJ2-7 | TRBV4-1 | TRBD1 | TGCGCCAGCAGCCAAAAGATAGGAACAGGGGCCCCCTCCTACGAGCAGTACTTC | CASSQKIGTGAPSYEQYF
once | TRBJ2-3 | TRBV6-4 | NA | TGTGCCAGCAGTGACTACGGGGGGCTCACAGATACGCAGTATTTT | CASSDYGGLTDTQYF
NA | TRBJ1-1 | TRBV7-9 | NA | TGTGCCAGCAGCTTAGTACAGACGAACACTGAAGCTTTCTTT | CASSLVQTNTEAFF
NA | TRBJ2-1 | TRBV7-2 | TRBD2 | TGTGCCAGCAGCGCCCTGTTAGAGCTAGCGGTCCGCTACAATGAGCAGTTCTTC | CASSALLELAVRYNEQFF
NA | TRBJ1-5 | TRBV4-1 | NA | TGCGCCAGCAGCCAAGAAGTCGGACCTCGGGGGAATCAGCCCCAGCATTTT | CASSQEVGPRGNQPQHF
NA | TRBJ2-3 | TRBV6-5 | NA | TGTGCCAGCAGCCAAGACGAGCCGGGAGATACGCAGTATTTT | CASSQDEPGDTQYF
NA | TRBJ2-1 | TRBV4-1 | TRBD2 | TGCGCCAGCAGCCGAGGGCTCCTAGCGGGACCGGCCTTACTAGAGTACAATGAGCAGTTCTTC | CASSRGLLAGPALLEYNEQFF
NA | TRBJ2-1 | TRBV15 | NA | TGTGCCACCAGCTTGGGTATCGGGAGCTCCTACAATGAGCAGTTCTTC | CATSLGIGSSYNEQFF
few | TRBJ1-2 | TRBV2 | TRBD1 | TGTGCCAGCGAGGGACAGGGGTATGGCTACACCTTC | CASEGQGYGYTF
NA | TRBJ1-4 | TRBV5-1 | TRBD1 | TGCGCCAGTCAACGACAGGGGGGCGAAAAACTGTTTTTT | CASQRQGGEKLFF
NA | TRBJ2-5 | TRBV27 | NA | TGTGCCAGCAGTCTAGACTGGGGGACACAAGAGACCCAGTACTTC | CASSLDWGTQETQYF
once | TRBJ2-5 | TRBV28 | NA | TGTGCCAGCACAAAGCATGTGGAGGTGAAGACCCAGTACTTC | CASTKHVEVKTQYF
NA | TRBJ2-3 | TRBV7-2 | TRBD2 | TGTGCCAGCAGCAAAGCGCTAGCGGGGGTTCGTAATGCAGATACGCAGTATTTT | CASSKALAGVRNADTQYF
NA | TRBJ1-1 | TRBV29-1 | NA | TGCAGCGTTTGGGCAATGAACACTGAAGCTTTCTTT | CSVWAMNTEAFF
NA | TRBJ1-2 | TRBV25-1 | NA | TGTGCCAGCAGGGCCCCCGCGGCCTCCGGTGGCTACACCTTC | CASRAPAASGGYTF
few | TRBJ1-2 | TRBV2 | NA | TGTGCCAGCAGTCAGGGAGGTGACGGCTACACCTTC | CASSQGGDGYTF
few | TRBJ2-3 | TRBV4-1 | TRBD2 | TGCGCCAGCAGCCAGTGGCTAGCGGGAGCAGATACGCAGTATTTT | CASSQWLAGADTQYF
NA | TRBJ2-7 | TRBV6-5 | NA | TGTGCCAGCAGTGAGAGGGGGGGTTTATACGAGCAGTACTTC | CASSERGGLYEQYF
once | TRBJ2-1 | TRBV15 | NA | TGTGCCACCAGCAGTCCATACAATGAGCAGTTCTTC | CATSSPYNEQFF
NA | TRBJ1-2 | TRBV7-8 | TRBD1 | TGTGCCAGCAGCCGGACGTACAGGGGGCGAGGCTACACCTTC | CASSRTYRGRGYTF
NA | TRBJ2-5 | TRBV13 | NA | TGTGCCAGCAGCTTCGGGGGTCGAAAGACCCAGTACTTC | CASSFGGRKTQYF
NA | TRBJ2-1 | TRBV5-4 | NA | TGTGCCAGCAGCGCGGGGACAGCCAATGAGCAGTTCTTC | CASSAGTANEQFF
NA | TRBJ2-7 | TRBV6-5 | TRBD1 | TGTGCCAGCAGTAGGGACAGGGGAATTCAAGAGCAGTACTTC | CASSRDRGIQEQYF
once | TRBJ1-1 | TRBV7-3 | TRBD1 | TGTGCCAGCAGCTTATCAGGGGGCACTGAAGCTTTCTTT | CASSLSGGTEAFF
NA | TRBJ2-5 | TRBV13 | NA | TGTGCCAGCAGCCCTAAGCGGCAAGAGACCCAGTACTTC | CASSPKRQETQYF
NA | TRBJ1-2 | TRBV28 | NA | TGTGCCAGCACACAACAGGGCGAACTTTATGGCTACACCTTC | CASTQQGELYGYTF
NA | TRBJ2-1 | TRBV11-3 | NA | TGTGCCAGCAGCAAACTGACCGGGCCGCAGGGGAATGAGCAGTTCTTC | CASSKLTGPQGNEQFF
NA | TRBJ1-2 | TRBV28 | NA | TGTGCCAGCTCCCCTCAGGGGTCCAACTATGGCTACACCTTC | CASSPQGSNYGYTF
NA | TRBJ2-1 | TRBV2 | TRBD2 | TGTGCCAGCAGTGAAAGGTCTAGCGGGGTGGGGTATGAGCAGTTCTTC | CASSERSSGVGYEQFF
NA | TRBJ1-2 | TRBV20-1 | NA | TGCAGTGCTAGGCCCGAGGGGGACTACACCTTC | CSARPEGDYTF
once | TRBJ1-2 | TRBV6-7 | TRBD1 | TGTGCCAGCAGTGAACCGGGACAGGGGGCGGCTAACTATGGCTACACCTTC | CASSEPGQGAANYGYTF
NA | TRBJ1-1 | TRBV11-3 | NA | TGTGCCAGCAGCTTAAGGAGGGGAGCTTTCTTT | CASSLRRGAFF
NA | TRBJ2-2 | TRBV29-1 | NA | TGCAGCATTGGAGGGACGAACACCGGGGAGCTGTTTTTT | CSIGGTNTGELFF
NA | TRBJ1-1 | TRBV30 | NA | TGTGCCTGGATATACGCGGGCAACACTGAAGCTTTCTTT | CAWIYAGNTEAFF